This T cell receptor beta chain was found in a study of T-cell memory formation after mild COVID-19. General study results and limits: Shrinking CD4+ clones were chiefly CM and EM; CD8+ ones were chiefly EMRA. Clones shrinking from day 15 to 85 showed even CD4/CD8 mixes; later expanders tilted CD4+.

Using constant-segment primers, 5'RACE produced TCR alpha and TCR beta cDNA libraries carrying sample barcodes and UMIs. MiXCR was run by TCRdb on the 5' RACE reads, yielding one entry per CDR3 protein. Here the sample spans 40,000 to 60,000 distinct CDR3 sequences, 5.5% to 7.5% being singletons. This clonotype was seen more than once but under ten times. Its antigen remains unidentified. This TCR was sampled from a man aged 18 to 29 who had mild COVID-19 (a few samples of this study predate the infection). Cell type and time point are not known. Sequenced sample: PBMCs or a T cell subset sorted from them (not recorded which).

Here the CDR3 reads CASSLVEAKNIQYF. The CDR3 DNA reads as TGTGCCAGCAGCTTGGTGGAAGCCAAAAACATTCAGTACTTC. The chain links TRBV5-6 to TRBJ2-4; D remains unclear. The germline V gene encodes CDR1 SGHDT and CDR2 YYEEEE. The CDR3 runs 14 residues. The ends were cut back, 0 bases at V and 0 bases at J, with 4 bases in the middle.